The next 3 T cell receptor beta chains were all read from a single sample in a study of shared clonotypes between healthy human individuals. The method was immunoSEQ multiplex PCR; TCRdb's version includes in-frame clones alone and lacks a portion of them. The sample lists more than 850,000 clones; about 80% were seen once. Input material: memory CD4+ T cells from PBMCs. Subset defined: CD45RA-negative fraction. The receptor set was obtained from a man between 18 and 35 years old in good health. Some clones in this sample may be carry-over from other donors' samples.

The chain has TRBV5-6 and TRBJ1-6, with D possibly TRBD1 on 5 matching bases. This CDR3 is built from 16 residues. Germline loops: CDR1 SGHDT, CDR2 YYEEEE. V lost 4 bases and J 0 bases, leaving 11 bases between the germline ends. The CDR3 DNA sequence: TGTGCCAGCAGCGACTGGGGGGACTCCTATAATTCACCCCTCCACTTT. The encoded protein is CASSDWGDSYNSPLHF.

In regard to this clone: Other DNA sequences in the sample encode the same CDR3. The gene calls are TRBV18 and TRBJ1-2, with 9 nucleotides matching TRBD1. This CDR3 has 15 residues. In germline, CDR1 is KGHSH, CDR2 LQKENI. The J segment lost 0 bases and the V segment lost 3 bases, leaving 2 bases of the junction unmatched. The CDR3 region is CASSPGQGTNYGYTF. CDR3 DNA: TGTGCCAGCTCACCCGGACAGGGGACTAACTATGGCTACACCTTC.

The rearrangement uses TRBV6-5 and TRBJ2-7; maybe TRBD1 (6 bases). The V end lost 4 bases, the J end lost 2 bases, and 15 bases lay between the germline ends. The CDR3 covers 15 residues. CDR1 is MNHEY and CDR2 is SVGAGI in the germline V gene. This CDR3 is CASSSPGAVAYEQYF. CDR3 in DNA: TGTGCCAGCAGTTCCCCAGGGGCAGTCGCCTACGAGCAGTACTTC.